The text below deals with one T cell receptor (beta chain). The target of this receptor is not known. A commercial ELISA kit detecting HCMV-specific IgG in serum was used to determine HCMV serostatus. Ficoll density gradient centrifugation was used to isolate peripheral blood mononuclear cells from blood. The data stem from a study of T cells expressing NK-cell markers (dated by TCRdb to the early 2020s). Context from the whole study: In sorted CD3+CD56+NKG2C+, CD3+CD56+NKG2C- and CD3+CD56-NKG2C+ T-cell subsets from 8 or 9 donors, TCR beta-chain repertoires were profiled. Among the eight sequenced donors, only one was HCMV-seronegative, while the other seven were HCMV-seropositive. The study sequenced eight donors, all healthy volunteers chosen at random: three men and five women. Sequencing of the libraries produced 2 x 150 bp reads on Illumina HiSeq 2000/2500, MiSeq or NextSeq. Overall study results and their limits: In a handful of donors, the dominant CD3+CD56+NKG2C+ clonotypes were among the top 10 CD8+ clonotypes and accounted for roughly 1.0-7.5% of CD8+ T cells. It remained unclear whether the expanded NKG2C-expressing T cell clones were specific for HCMV antigens. Those dominant clonotypes were again the most abundant among CD3+CD56-NKG2C+ cells in a handful of donors, at roughly 25-60.1%.

Sequenced using an Illumina HiSeq 2000. TCR beta cDNA libraries were made by 5'RACE template switching that added a universal primer site and unique molecular identifiers. Priming for cDNA synthesis came from the TCR beta constant segment, and two successive PCR amplification steps followed. The study's processing was this. Reads were demultiplexed and grouped by UMI with MIGEC, and clonotypes were assembled and quantified with MiTCR. To exclude erroneous sequences, any TCR cDNA sequence not supported by at least two reads was discarded. Downstream repertoire analysis used the tcR package, and clonotypes were matched across fractions by CDR3 nucleotide sequence plus V segment. Antigen specificity was annotated against VDJdb with VDJmatch, allowing one amino acid substitution in CDR3. TCRdb reprocessed the reads, so every CDR3 protein sequence counts as one entry and DNA is not shown. In this record, the V and J calls reflect TCRdb's handling and not the investigators' own analysis. The sample's records list over 200,000 distinct CDR3 sequences. Around 0.42% of the sample comes from the top ten.

Sequencing input: blood T cells: a sorted CD56 or NKG2C T cell subset, CD4+ or CD8+ T cells, or bulk PBMC T cells (not recorded which). This TCR derives from a man between 18 and 35 years old in good health. Donor details come from another sample of the same person, matched by shared clones.

The CDR3 protein sequence reads: CASSPPNLRDRGNQPQHF. The chain couples TRBV18 to TRBJ1-5; TCRdb proposes TRBD1, but this gene call is untestable without DNA. The CDR3 sequence holds 18 residues, the cysteine and phenylalanine included. The entry carries no DNA sequence. For CDR1 and CDR2, the germline V gene lists KGHSH and LQKENI.